These T cell receptor beta chains were read from a single sample in a study of regulatory T cells in long-lasting Graves disease. In TCRdb, the multiplex PCR reads were re-called with MiXCR into one record per CDR3 protein. The sample has under 450,000 distinct CDR3 sequences, about 17% seen once. These sequences were also reported in another study, on T cells in Graves' hyperthyroidism and ophthalmopathy.

The sequencing here drew on peripheral blood mononuclear cells (PBMCs), taken at new diagnosis, from a patient treated with antithyroid drugs. These receptors came from a woman aged 18-35 years with Graves disease. Each CDR3 is given with its conserved first and last residue. The order of the fields is D gene, clone size, J gene, V gene, CDR3 protein, CDR3 DNA. A D gene is named only where the DNA matches it firmly. Clone size is stated in some rows and not others, as once, few, many or a class when expanded.

D gene: NA; clone size: many; J gene: TRBJ1-6; V gene: TRBV12-3/TRBV12-4; CDR3 protein: CASSPRGGGDSPLHF; CDR3 DNA: TGTGCCAGCAGTCCCCGGGGAGGGGGGGATTCACCCCTCCACTTT
D gene: NA; clone size: NA; J gene: TRBJ1-6; V gene: TRBV6-1; CDR3 protein: CASRGTTFSSYNSPLHF; CDR3 DNA: TGTGCCAGCAGGGGGACCACTTTTAGCTCCTATAATTCACCCCTCCACTTT
D gene: NA; clone size: NA; J gene: TRBJ2-7; V gene: TRBV29-1; CDR3 protein: CSVEWGRNSPCEQYF; CDR3 DNA: TGCAGCGTTGAATGGGGCCGGAATTCTCCCTGCGAGCAGTACTTC
D gene: TRBD2; clone size: many; J gene: TRBJ2-3; V gene: TRBV30; CDR3 protein: CAWSERERDTQYF; CDR3 DNA: TGTGCCTGGAGTGAGCGGGAGCGGGATACGCAGTATTTT
D gene: TRBD1; clone size: few; J gene: TRBJ2-3; V gene: TRBV5-5; CDR3 protein: CASSFTGQVTTDTQYF; CDR3 DNA: TGTGCCAGCAGCTTCACGGGACAGGTAACCACAGATACGCAGTATTTT
D gene: NA; clone size: many; J gene: TRBJ1-1; V gene: TRBV11-2; CDR3 protein: CASSLLLDTEAFF; CDR3 DNA: TGTGCCAGCAGCTTACTTCTGGACACTGAAGCTTTCTTT
D gene: NA; clone size: few; J gene: TRBJ1-3; V gene: TRBV30; CDR3 protein: CAWSIKPASGNTIYF; CDR3 DNA: TGTGCCTGGAGTATAAAGCCGGCGTCTGGAAACACCATATATTTT
D gene: NA; clone size: few; J gene: TRBJ1-2; V gene: TRBV5-1; CDR3 protein: CASSELQGSGYTF; CDR3 DNA: TGCGCCAGCAGCGAGCTTCAGGGAAGCGGCTACACCTTC
D gene: NA; clone size: NA; J gene: TRBJ2-1; V gene: TRBV6-4; CDR3 protein: CASSVSENNEQFF; CDR3 DNA: TGTGCCAGCAGTGTATCAGAGAACAATGAGCAGTTCTTC
D gene: TRBD1; clone size: few; J gene: TRBJ2-5; V gene: TRBV29-1; CDR3 protein: CSVGQGARQETQYF; CDR3 DNA: TGCAGCGTCGGACAGGGGGCGCGCCAAGAGACCCAGTACTTC
D gene: TRBD2; clone size: many; J gene: TRBJ2-5; V gene: TRBV7-9; CDR3 protein: CASSSTALAGGTQYF; CDR3 DNA: TGTGCCAGCAGCTCCACCGCCCTAGCGGGGGGGACCCAGTACTTC
D gene: NA; clone size: many; J gene: TRBJ1-1; V gene: TRBV30; CDR3 protein: CAWSVGEKAFF; CDR3 DNA: TGTGCCTGGAGTGTAGGGGAGAAAGCTTTCTTT
D gene: TRBD2; clone size: many; J gene: TRBJ2-1; V gene: TRBV11-1; CDR3 protein: CASSLGASGRSPYNEQFF; CDR3 DNA: TGTGCCAGCAGCTTGGGGGCTAGCGGGAGGTCTCCCTACAATGAGCAGTTCTTC
D gene: NA; clone size: once; J gene: TRBJ2-7; V gene: TRBV11-2; CDR3 protein: CASSRGQSYEQYF; CDR3 DNA: TGTGCCAGCAGCCGAGGACAGTCCTACGAGCAGTACTTC